The clone carrying this TCR beta chain was seen a few times. Antigen specificity is unknown. This record belongs to a study of beta chain features in type 1 diabetes. Study context: Regarding age, gender and cell yields, patients proved similar to healthy donors.

V was cut by 2 bases and J by 6 bases, with 4 bases left in between. CDR3 size: 11 residues. Germline values: CDR1 MGHRA, CDR2 YSYEKL. The whole isolated RNA underwent reverse transcription, so sequencing captured expressed TCRB transcripts. TCRdb's table, derived via immunoSEQ multiplex PCR, lists solely in-frame clones and lacks some. The sample yields around 260,000 clones, around 22% seen once. The study's findings and limits: In patients and controls equally, PCR might favor templates that are shorter. Shorter TCRB CDR3s, moderately but significantly so, marked every one of the four CD4+ subsets in Type 1 diabetes patients. Sampled from patients, naive, central memory and Treg TCRB repertoires appeared more similar than those sampled from healthy donors. Cells carrying high TCR expression could end up over-represented when cDNA is sequenced.

This TCR came from a woman between 25 and 40 years old with type 1 diabetes. Sequenced sample: naive CD4+ T cells from blood. The J gene is TRBJ1-2, the V gene TRBV4-1; D gene ambiguous. The CDR3 bases are TGCGCCAGCAGCCAACCTGATGGCTACACCTTC. Protein product: CASSQPDGYTF.